This T cell receptor (beta chain) comes out of a study of blood T cell repertoires in COVID-19. Study context: The United States, Italy and Spain provided the acute and convalescent COVID-19 samples. Sources were T cells, B-cell-depleted T cells, or PBMCs; the material itself was cDNA or gDNA.

As handled by the study authors: Amplified reference gene primers provided the basis for estimating nucleated cell counts. This table comes from immunoSEQ multiplex PCR, and its TCRdb copy is limited to in-frame clones, with some not included. The V and J calls and clone size come from that table; D and trimming were worked out from the DNA. In the table there are about 68,000 clones, around 90% of which are singletons. The Seattle patients, enrolled during active infection, were followed longitudinally. CDR1 is SGHRS, CDR2 YFSETQ, per germline. Trimming stripped 0 bases from V and 5 bases from J, with 15 bases between. This CDR3 comprises 15 residues.

The sequenced sample was peripheral blood. This TCR was sampled from a woman aged 45-65 years with COVID-19, enrolled during active disease. The rearrangement links TRBV5-1 to TRBJ2-7; D perhaps matches TRBD1 (5 bases). CDR3 coding DNA: TGCGCCAGCAGCTTGGTGTCAGGGCTCTTCAACGAGCAGTACTTC. Translation gives CASSLVSGLFNEQYF.